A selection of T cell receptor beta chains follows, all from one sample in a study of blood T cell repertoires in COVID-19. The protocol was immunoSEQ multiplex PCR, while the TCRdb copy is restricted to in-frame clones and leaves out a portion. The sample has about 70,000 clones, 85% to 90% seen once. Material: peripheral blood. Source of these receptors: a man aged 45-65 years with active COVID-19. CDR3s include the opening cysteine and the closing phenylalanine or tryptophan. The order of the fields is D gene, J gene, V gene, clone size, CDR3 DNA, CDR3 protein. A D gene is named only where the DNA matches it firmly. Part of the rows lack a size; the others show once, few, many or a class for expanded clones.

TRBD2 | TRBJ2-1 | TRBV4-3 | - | TGCGCCAGCAGCCAAGACCCTAGCGGGGGGGAGCCCTACAATGAGCAGTTCTTC | CASSQDPSGGEPYNEQFF
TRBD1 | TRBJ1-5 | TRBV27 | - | TGTGCCAGCAGTTCGGGGACAGCTTATAGCAATCAGCCCCAGCATTTT | CASSSGTAYSNQPQHF
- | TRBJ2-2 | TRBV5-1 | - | TGCGCCAGCAGCTTGGTGGCAGAGAACACCGGGGAGCTGTTTTTT | CASSLVAENTGELFF
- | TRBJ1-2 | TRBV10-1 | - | TGCGCCAGCAGCCCGGGGGGTGACTATGGCTACACCTTC | CASSPGGDYGYTF
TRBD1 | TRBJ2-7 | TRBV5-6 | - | TGTGCCAGCAGCTTGGGGACAGGGACCTACGAGCAGTACTTC | CASSLGTGTYEQYF
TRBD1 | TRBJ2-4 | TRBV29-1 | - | TGCAGCGTTGCTGGGACAGTAGCCAAAAACATTCAGTACTTC | CSVAGTVAKNIQYF
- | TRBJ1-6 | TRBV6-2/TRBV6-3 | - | TGTGCCAGCAGTACCCGGAATTCACCCCTCCACTTT | CASSTRNSPLHF
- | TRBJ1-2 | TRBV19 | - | TGTGCCAGTAGTAGCGATACGCGGGGGTTGCGATATGGCTACACCTTC | CASSSDTRGLRYGYTF
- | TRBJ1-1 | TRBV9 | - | TGTGCCAGCAGCCTAAGTCCAGAGGGGAACACTGAAGCTTTCTTT | CASSLSPEGNTEAFF
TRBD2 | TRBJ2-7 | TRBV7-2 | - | TGTGCCAGCAGCTTAAGGGCCGGGGGGGTGAGGGAGCAGTACTTC | CASSLRAGGVREQYF
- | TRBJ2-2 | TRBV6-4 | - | TGTGCCAGCAGTGAATTGGCACAGGGACGGCTGAACACCGGGGAGCTGTTTTTT | CASSELAQGRLNTGELFF
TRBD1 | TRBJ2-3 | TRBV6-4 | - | TGTGCCAGCAGTGGGACAGGGGGCACAGATACGCAGTATTTT | CASSGTGGTDTQYF
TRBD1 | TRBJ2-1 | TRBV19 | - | TGTGCCAGTACCTTCGACAGGGGCCTATACAATGAGCAGTTCTTC | CASTFDRGLYNEQFF
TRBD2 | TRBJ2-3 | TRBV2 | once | TGTGCCAGCAGTCCGATGACTAGCGGGGGGGCCGGAGATACGCAGTATTTT | CASSPMTSGGAGDTQYF
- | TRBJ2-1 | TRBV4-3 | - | TGCGCCAGCAGCCAGGACGCCCGGGGGGAGCAGTTCTTC | CASSQDARGEQFF
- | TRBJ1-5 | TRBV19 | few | TGTGCCAGTAGTATGGGGGCGGTTTATAGCAATCAGCCCCAGCATTTT | CASSMGAVYSNQPQHF
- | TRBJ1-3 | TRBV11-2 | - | TGTGCCAGCAGCCGGGGGGCTGCTGGAAACACCATATATTTT | CASSRGAAGNTIYF
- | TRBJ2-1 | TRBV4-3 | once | TGCGCCAGCAGCCAAGTGGGAGACCCCTACAATGAGCAGTTCTTC | CASSQVGDPYNEQFF
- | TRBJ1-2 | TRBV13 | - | TGTGCCAGCAGCCAGGCGGGGGCCCTCTTCTATGGCTACACCTTC | CASSQAGALFYGYTF
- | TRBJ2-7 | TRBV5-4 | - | TGTGCCAGCAGCCCGGGGGGCGTTCAGGGCTACGAGCAGTACTTC | CASSPGGVQGYEQYF
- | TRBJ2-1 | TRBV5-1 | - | TGCGCCAGCAGCGCCTGGCGACTCGGCTCCTACAATGAGCAGTTCTTC | CASSAWRLGSYNEQFF
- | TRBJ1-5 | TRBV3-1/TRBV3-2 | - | TGTGCCAGCAGCCAAGGTGGGGCGTTTTTAGAATATCAGCCCCAGCATTTT | CASSQGGAFLEYQPQHF
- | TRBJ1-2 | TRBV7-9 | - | TGTGCCAGCAGCTCCCCCACGGGGGTAGGCTACACCTTC | CASSSPTGVGYTF
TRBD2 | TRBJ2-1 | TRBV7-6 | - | TGTGCCAGCAGCTTAGCCGGGACTAGCCCCAATGAGCAGTTCTTC | CASSLAGTSPNEQFF
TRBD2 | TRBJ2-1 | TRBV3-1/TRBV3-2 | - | TGTGCCAGCAGCCCGCGGGGGGGGAGCATTTACAATGAGCAGTTCTTC | CASSPRGGSIYNEQFF
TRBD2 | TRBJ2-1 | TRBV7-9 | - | TGTGCCAGCAGCGTGAGAGCGGGGGGGCCGAACAATGAGCAGTTCTTC | CASSVRAGGPNNEQFF
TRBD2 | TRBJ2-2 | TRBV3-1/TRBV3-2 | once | TGTGCCAGCAGCCAAGATAGGACTAGCAGCCCCGGGGAGCTGTTTTTT | CASSQDRTSSPGELFF
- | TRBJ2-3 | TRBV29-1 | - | TGCAGCCCCTTGAGAAGCACAGATACGCAGTATTTT | CSPLRSTDTQYF
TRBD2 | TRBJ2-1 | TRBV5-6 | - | TGTGCCAGCATGCCTACCTTCGGGGGGGGCTTCTACAATGAGCAGTTCTTC | CASMPTFGGGFYNEQFF
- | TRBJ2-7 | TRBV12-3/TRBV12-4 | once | TGTGCCAGCAGCTTCGATCAAGCGCCCGAGCAGTACTTC | CASSFDQAPEQYF
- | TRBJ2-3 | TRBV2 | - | TGTGCCAGCAGAGGGGGGGGCCGGGGAGATACGCAGTATTTT | CASRGGGRGDTQYF
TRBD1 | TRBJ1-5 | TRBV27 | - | TGTGCCAGCAGTATTCCGGGACAGGGAAGCAATCAGCCCCAGCATTTT | CASSIPGQGSNQPQHF
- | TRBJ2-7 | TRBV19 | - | TGTGCCAGTAGTACACCGGGACACAACTACGAGCAGTACTTC | CASSTPGHNYEQYF
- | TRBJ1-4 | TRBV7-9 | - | TGTGCCAGCAGCCCCCGGACAATCTCGGATGAAAAACTGTTTTTT | CASSPRTISDEKLFF
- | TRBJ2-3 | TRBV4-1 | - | TGCGCCAGCAGCCAGGGCCCATGGGCGGATACGCAGTATTTT | CASSQGPWADTQYF
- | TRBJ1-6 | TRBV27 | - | TGTGCCAGCAACCCCGGGACAAATAATTCACCCCTCCACTTT | CASNPGTNNSPLHF
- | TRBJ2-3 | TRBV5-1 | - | TGCGCCAGCAATAGCGGACTACACACAGATACGCAGTATTTT | CASNSGLHTDTQYF
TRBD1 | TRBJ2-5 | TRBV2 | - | TGTGCCAGCCCCCTACAACAGGGGAAGGAGACCCAGTACTTC | CASPLQQGKETQYF
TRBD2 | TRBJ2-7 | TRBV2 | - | TGTGCCAGCAGTGATGGACTAGCGGGGATCCACGAGCAGTACTTC | CASSDGLAGIHEQYF
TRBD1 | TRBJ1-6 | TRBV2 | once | TGTGCCAGCAGTGAAAGACAGGGGGCAAGGGGTTCACCCCTCCACTTT | CASSERQGARGSPLHF
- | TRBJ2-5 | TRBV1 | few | TGCACCAGCAGCCAACCAGGGGGCGATTGGACCCAGTACTTC | CTSSQPGGDWTQYF
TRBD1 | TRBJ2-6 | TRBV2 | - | TGTGCCAGCAGTGCGGGACAGGGGGTCTGGGCCAACGTCCTGACTTTC | CASSAGQGVWANVLTF
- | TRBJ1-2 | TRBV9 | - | TGTGCCAGCAGCGTAGATGCGACAGAATATAACTATGGCTACACCTTC | CASSVDATEYNYGYTF